This T cell receptor (beta chain) was documented in a study of OX40 agonist ivuxolimab in advanced cancers. Across the whole study: Three dose-escalation patients had partial responses: one with hepatocellular carcinoma and two with cutaneous melanoma.

Germline CDR1 and CDR2: SGHVS and FNYEAQ. CDR3 length equals 18 residues. Trimming cost V 5 bases and J 0 bases, with 23 bases left between them. Profiled with immunoSEQ multiplex PCR; TCRdb holds only in-frame clones, not every one. The data contain 70,000 or so clones, about 80% of them singletons. The origin of this receptor is an adult with an advanced solid tumor such as melanoma, head and neck, liver or kidney cancer. The sample here was CD4+ or CD8+ T cells sorted from blood, taken in a trial of the OX40 agonist ivuxolimab. The chain employs TRBV7-6 and TRBJ2-7; D may be TRBD1 (6 bases). The CDR3, as DNA: TGTGCCAGCAGCAGGACCGGGACACCCGTAAGGAGCTCCTACGAGCAGTACTTC. Translated: CASSRTGTPVRSSYEQYF. The whole variable domain, filled in from reference TRBV7-6 and TRBJ2-7, reads GAGVSQSPRYKVTKRGQDVALRCDPISGHVSLYWYRQALGQGPEFLTYFNYEAQQDKSGLPNDRFSAERPEGSISTLTIQRTEQRDSAMYRCASSRTGTPVRSSYEQYFGPGTRLTVT.